This T cell receptor beta chain is from a study of blood T cell repertoires in COVID-19. Data came from immunoSEQ multiplex PCR; TCRdb stores just in-frame clones and leaves some out. Of 250,000 or so clones listed, roughly 83% are singletons. Germline CDR1 MDHEN, CDR2 SYDVKM. With V trimmed by 10 bases and J by 6 bases, 9 bases remained unmatched. This CDR3 spans 14 amino acids. This receptor was taken from a man older than 75 with acute or convalescent COVID-19. The chain uses TRBV28 and TRBJ1-6; 7 bases are shared with TRBD1. Sequences were obtained from peripheral blood. CDR3 bases: TGTGCCATCCAGGCGGGACAGTCTAATTCACCCCTCCACTTT. It yields the protein CAIQAGQSNSPLHF. Full variable domain (outside the CDR3, taken from reference TRBV28 and TRBJ1-6): DVKVTQSSRYLVKRTGEKVFLECVQDMDHENMFWYRQDPGLGLRLIYFSYDVKMKEKGDIPEGYSVSREKKERFSLILESASTNQTSMYLCAIQAGQSNSPLHFGNGTRLTVT.